The 9 T cell receptor beta chains below come from one sample, sequenced in a study of blood T cell repertoires in COVID-19. Generated by immunoSEQ multiplex PCR, the TCRdb table keeps only in-frame clones and is missing some. The sample lists about 240,000 clones; roughly 90% were seen once. Sequencing input: PBMCs or T cells enriched from blood (not recorded which). The receptors originated from a woman between 25 and 40 years old who had recovered from COVID-19.

The V gene is TRBV19, the J gene TRBJ1-6; weak D call: TRBD1 (5 bases). Trimming removed 4 bases at V and 8 bases at J, with 9 bases between. Germline V CDR1 and CDR2: LNHDA, SQIVND (reference sequence). This CDR3 is 13 amino acids long. Here the CDR3 DNA reads TGTGCCAGTAGTACTCCGGGGGATTCACCCCTCCACTTT. Protein: CASSTPGDSPLHF.

The V and J genes are TRBV4-2 and TRBJ1-2; 8 bases are a match to TRBD1. Germline assignment: CDR1 LGHNA and CDR2 YNFKEQ. The CDR3 covers 15 residues. The junction had 8 bases not matched to a gene; V was cut back by 3 bases and J by 5 bases. CDR3 residues: CASSQTTGEPYGYTF. The CDR3 bases are TGTGCCAGCAGCCAGACGACAGGGGAGCCTTATGGCTACACCTTC.

This chain connects TRBV11-1 to TRBJ1-4, with a weak D call TRBD1 (6 bases). The CDR3 contains 12 residues. Germline V CDR1 and CDR2: SGHAT, FQDESV (reference sequence). V dropped 4 bases and J dropped 8 bases, with 8 bases sitting between them. The CDR3 spells CASSSGDEKLFF. CDR3 DNA: TGTGCCAGCAGCTCAGGGGACGAAAAACTGTTTTTT. Full variable domain (missing parts from reference TRBV11-1 and TRBJ1-4): EAEVAQSPRYKITEKSQAVAFWCDPISGHATLYWYRQILGQGPELLVQFQDESVVDDSQLPKDRFSAERLKGVDSTLKIQPAELGDSAMYLCASSSGDEKLFFGSGTQLSVL.

This clone appeared a single time. Sequence at one end of the junction differs from germline and may be a read error. This rearrangement joins TRBV7-7 to TRBJ2-1; D is unresolved. Germline V gene lookup returns CDR1 SSHAT and CDR2 FNYEAQ (reference sequence). This CDR3 has 13 residues. This CDR3 reads CASSSDLYNEQFF. The DNA for the CDR3 is TGTGCTAGCAGCTCCGACTTATACAATGAGCAGTTCTTC.

This clone turned up a few times. CDR3 sequence (DNA): TGTGCCAGCAGTCAGGTGTACACTGAAGCTTTCTTT. Protein: CASSQVYTEAFF. The V call is TRBV12-3 or TRBV12-4, the J call TRBJ1-1; D not certain. The ends were cut back, 5 bases at V and 3 bases at J, with 7 bases in the middle. The CDR3 is 12 amino acids.

V and J are TRBV19 and TRBJ2-1; D is undetermined. Germline V lookup: CDR1 LNHDA, CDR2 SQIVND (reference sequence). The CDR3 loop spans 16 amino acids. V was trimmed by 0 bases and J by 8 bases, leaving 17 bases between them. CDR3 protein: CASSIDRTHREDEQFF. The CDR3 DNA reads TGTGCCAGTAGTATAGATCGTACACATCGAGAGGATGAGCAGTTCTTC.

This chain links TRBV5-1 with TRBJ1-2; a weak D match, TRBD1 (6 bases). Trimming took 4 bases from V and 8 from J, leaving 24 bases between them. CDR3 length: 16 amino acids. CDR1 and CDR2 (germline): SGHRS, YFSETQ. CDR3 sequence reads: CASSKGHGEISGGYTF. The CDR3, as DNA: TGCGCCAGCAGCAAGGGACACGGAGAAATCTCAGGGGGCTACACCTTC. Supplemented by reference TRBV5-1 and TRBJ1-2, the full variable domain reads KAGVTQTPRYLIKTRGQQVTLSCSPISGHRSVSWYQQTPGQGLQFLFEYFSETQRNKGNFPGRFSGRQFSNSRSEMNVSTLELGDSALYLCASSKGHGEISGGYTFGSGTRLTVV.

The gene calls are TRBV29-1 and TRBJ2-2; D gene uncertain. The germline V and J ends were trimmed by 4 bases and 1 base, with 10 bases remaining between them. The CDR3 extends over 14 amino acids. Germline CDR1 and CDR2: SQVTM and ANQGSEA. As DNA, the CDR3 is TGCAGCGTTGGTGCTGGGCAGAACACCGGGGAGCTGTTTTTT. Its protein product is CSVGAGQNTGELFF.

The gene calls are TRBV3-1 (or the pseudogene TRBV3-2) and TRBJ1-1; unclear D gene. The V end lost 4 bases, the J end lost 2 bases, and 17 bases lay between the germline ends. Germline V lookup: CDR1 LGHDT, CDR2 YNNKEL (reference sequence). The CDR3 has 16 amino acids. The CDR3 protein is CASSPPVVRRNTEAFF. In DNA, the CDR3 is TGTGCCAGCAGCCCTCCGGTCGTGAGGAGAAACACTGAAGCTTTCTTT.